These 2 T cell receptor beta chains originate from one sample sequenced in a study of regulatory T cells in long-lasting Graves disease. The time point: persistent/refractory GD, antithyroid drugs over 5 years with positive TRAb. The TCR library used RNA extracted from PBMCs. Assembly of TCR beta libraries relied on iRepertoire HTBI primers together with Arm-PCR of CDR3 regions. TCRdb used MiXCR to reprocess the multiplex PCR reads, holding one entry per CDR3 protein. Among more than 300,000 distinct CDR3 sequences listed, approximately 25% were seen once. The source was peripheral blood mononuclear cells (PBMCs), collected when the disease was refractory, from a patient treated with antithyroid drugs. Source of these receptors: a woman between 40 and 55 years old with Graves disease.

This clonotype has only a few counts. The V gene is TRBV19, the J gene TRBJ2-2; the match to TRBD2 covers 12 bases. The CDR3 is made up of 16 amino acids. CDR1 is LNHDA, CDR2 SQIVND, per germline (reference sequence). Unmatched junction bases numbered 5, after V lost 8 bases and J lost 1 base. CDR3 DNA sequence: TGTGCCAGTCGACTAGCGGGAGATTTGAACACCGGGGAGCTGTTTTTT. Its translation is CASRLAGDLNTGELFF.

This clonotype was found many times. This rearrangement joins TRBV28 to TRBJ2-6; TRBD2 aligns across 9 bases. The CDR3 totals 18 residues. The germline V gene has CDR1 MDHEN and CDR2 SYDVKM. The ends lost 6 bases at V and 0 bases at J; junction bases unmatched: 9. CDR3 in amino acids: CASSFRLAESSGANVLTF. In nucleotides, the CDR3 is TGTGCCAGCAGCTTCAGACTAGCGGAGAGCTCTGGGGCCAACGTCCTGACTTTC.